The rows below give T cell receptor beta chains drawn from one sample of a study of human T cells and chemical hapten exposure. MiXCR, run by TCRdb on the RACE reads, gives a single entry per CDR3 protein. The data contain around 260,000 distinct CDR3 sequences, over 8% of them singletons. This material consisted of whole blood, taken in connection with sensitization to the hapten diphenylcyclopropenone (DPC). The receptors here all came from a woman aged 40 to 50 with alopecia areata. Some clones in this sample may be carry-over from other donors' samples. CDR3s include the opening cysteine and the closing phenylalanine or tryptophan. A D gene is named only where the DNA matches it firmly. Clone size is given for some rows only: seen once, a few or many times, or a class if the clone is expanded.

>TRBJ2-7|10|TRBV20-1|many|-
TGCAGTGCTAGCGGCTACGAGCAGTACTTC
CSASGYEQYF
>TRBJ1-6|13|TRBV29-1|-|-
TGCAGCGTTCGGAAACAGGGAAATTCACCCCTCCACTTT
CSVRKQGNSPLHF
>TRBJ1-5|13|TRBV10-3|few|-
TGTGCCATCAGTGAGCGGTCCAATCAGCCCCAGCATTTT
CAISERSNQPQHF
>TRBJ2-1|11|TRBV25-1|many|-
TGTGCCAGCAGGAGGGACAATGAGCAGTTCTTC
CASRRDNEQFF
>TRBJ2-1|16|TRBV4-3|few|TRBD2
TGCGCCAGCAGCCGCTTTCTAGCGGGAGCTTACAATGAGCAGTTCTTC
CASSRFLAGAYNEQFF
>TRBJ1-2|15|TRBV5-1|-|-
TGCGCCAGCAGCTTGGTACCCGACTCGGGCTATGGCTACACCTTC
CASSLVPDSGYGYTF
>TRBJ2-3|12|TRBV6-1|-|-
TGTGGATCTGGGGGGTGGACAGATACGCAGTATTTT
CGSGGWTDTQYF
>TRBJ2-7|14|TRBV5-1|few|-
TGCGCCAGCAGCTTTGGCCAGCGGCCCAACGAGCAGTACTTC
CASSFGQRPNEQYF
>TRBJ1-1|16|TRBV7-2|-|-
TGTGCCAGCAGCTCCGTCCCCTGGGATGTGGGCACTGAAGCTTTCTTT
CASSSVPWDVGTEAFF
>TRBJ2-2|14|TRBV2|-|-
TGTGCCAGCATGGGCAGGGGGAACACCGGGGAGCTGTTTTTT
CASMGRGNTGELFF
>TRBJ2-3|16|TRBV20-1|-|TRBD2
TGCAGTGCTCTTACCGGGACTACCACCCCTCCAGATACGCAGTATTTT
CSALTGTTTPPDTQYF
>TRBJ2-7|12|TRBV28|-|-
TGTGCCAGCAGTACCTTTGCTTACGAGCAGTACTTC
CASSTFAYEQYF
>TRBJ1-1|13|TRBV6-5|-|TRBD1
TGTGCCACCTCTCAGGGGGCAGGCACTGAAGCTTTCTTT
CATSQGAGTEAFF
>TRBJ2-3|15|TRBV4-3|-|TRBD1
TGCGCCAGCACCAGAGACAGGGGGCAATCAGATACGCAGTATTTT
CASTRDRGQSDTQYF
>TRBJ1-4|14|TRBV11-2|many|-
TGTGCCAGCAGCCCGACAGCAACTAATGAAAAACTGTTTTTT
CASSPTATNEKLFF
>TRBJ2-2|13|TRBV2|-|-
TGTGTCAGCAGTGAACAGAACACCGGGGAGCTGTTTTTT
CVSSEQNTGELFF
>TRBJ1-4|14|TRBV29-1|many|TRBD1
TGCAGCGTCCTCGTTGGGACAGGCGGTGAAAAACTGTTTTTT
CSVLVGTGGEKLFF
>TRBJ2-7|17|TRBV20-1|few|TRBD2
TGCAGTGCTAGAGATCTAGCGGGAGGGTTCCACCGAGACGAGCAGTACTTC
CSARDLAGGFHRDEQYF
>TRBJ1-1|15|TRBV7-2|few|TRBD1
TGTGCCAGCAGCTCACAGGGACAGCTGGTCACTGAAGCTTTCTTT
CASSSQGQLVTEAFF
>TRBJ1-4|14|TRBV5-6|many|-
TGTGCCAGCAGCTCGGGACGGATTAATGAAAAACTGTTTTTT
CASSSGRINEKLFF
>TRBJ2-1|14|TRBV20-1|many|-
TGCAGTGCTCGACAGGTACTCTCCTACAATGAGCAGTTCTTC
CSARQVLSYNEQFF
>TRBJ1-2|13|TRBV13|-|TRBD1
TGTGCCAGCAGCGGGACAGTTAACTATGGCTACACCTTC
CASSGTVNYGYTF
>TRBJ2-1|17|TRBV11-2|few|TRBD2
TGTGCCAGCAGCTTATTTCGGACTAGCGGGGGGCACAATGAGCAGTTCTTC
CASSLFRTSGGHNEQFF
>TRBJ2-7|15|TRBV6-5|-|-
TGTGCCAGCAGATACAGTCCGGACACCATCTACGAGCAGTACTTC
CASRYSPDTIYEQYF
>TRBJ2-3|12|TRBV10-3|-|TRBD2
TGTACCACGCGGGAGGGGGAGGATACGCAGTATTTT
CTTREGEDTQYF
>TRBJ2-7|14|TRBV20-1|few|TRBD1
TGCAGTGCTAAACCGGGACAGGGGGTTAACGAGCAGTACTTC
CSAKPGQGVNEQYF
>TRBJ2-2|16|TRBV4-1|-|TRBD2
TGCGCCAGCAGCCATGCCGGGACTAGCGGGACCGGGGAGCTGTTTTTT
CASSHAGTSGTGELFF
>TRBJ1-5|13|TRBV7-9|-|-
TGTGCCACGGGGGTTGACGGCAATCAGCCCCAGCATTTT
CATGVDGNQPQHF
>TRBJ2-7|15|TRBV4-1|-|-
TGCGCCAGCAGCTCTGTGGGGTCCGGGTCCTACGAGCAGTACTTC
CASSSVGSGSYEQYF
>TRBJ2-7|14|TRBV2|few|-
TGTGCCAGCAGTGAGTTTGGGAGCTCCTACGAGCAGTACTTC
CASSEFGSSYEQYF
>TRBJ2-7|14|TRBV7-8|-|-
TGTGCCAGCAGCTTAAATGAGTTTGGAAACGAGCAGTACTTC
CASSLNEFGNEQYF
>TRBJ2-1|20|TRBV7-7|-|TRBD2
TGTGCTAGCAGCTTAAACCCGGGACTAGCGGGAGGCGGATCCTACAATGAGCAGTTCTTC
CASSLNPGLAGGGSYNEQFF
>TRBJ1-1|13|TRBV6-1|many|-
TGTGCCAGCAGTGAATCGAGGGACACTGAAGCTTTCTTT
CASSESRDTEAFF
>TRBJ1-6|18|TRBV7-9|few|TRBD1
TGTGCCAGCAGCTTAGGGCATAGGACAGGACTCTATAATTCACCCCTCCACTTT
CASSLGHRTGLYNSPLHF
>TRBJ1-3|13|TRBV3-1|few|-
TGTGCCAGCAGCATGACAGTGGAAAACACCATATATTTT
CASSMTVENTIYF
>TRBJ2-3|16|TRBV7-9|-|TRBD2
TGTGCCAGCAGTTTCGACGGGACTAGAGACACAGATACGCAGTATTTT
CASSFDGTRDTDTQYF
>TRBJ1-4|15|TRBV4-3|-|-
TGCGCCAGCAGCCCGAATGGACGGACTAATGAAAAACTGTTTTTT
CASSPNGRTNEKLFF
>TRBJ1-5|13|TRBV7-2|-|-
TGTGCCAGCAGCCAGAGGGGAAATCAGCCCCAGCATTTT
CASSQRGNQPQHF
>TRBJ1-1|16|TRBV25-1|-|-
TGTGCCAGCAGTGAAGATCCCACAGTGTCCTCCACTGAAGCTTTCTTT
CASSEDPTVSSTEAFF
>TRBJ2-5|13|TRBV4-3|-|-
TGCGCCAGCAGCCGAATAGCGTATGAGACCCAGTACTTC
CASSRIAYETQYF
>TRBJ2-1|16|TRBV28|-|TRBD2
TGTGCCAGCAGTTTATGGGGACTAGATGCTGAGCATGAGCAGTTCTTC
CASSLWGLDAEHEQFF
>TRBJ1-2|15|TRBV15|-|-
TGTGCCACCAGCAGAGATGTCGGATCCATCTATGGCTACACCTTC
CATSRDVGSIYGYTF
>TRBJ2-3|15|TRBV20-1|few|TRBD1
TGCAGTGCGCGGCCCGGGACAGGATCCACGGGTACGCAGTATTTT
CSARPGTGSTGTQYF
>TRBJ2-5|13|TRBV20-1|-|-
TGCAGTGCTAGTCCCGCGCGGGGAGAGACCCAGTACTTC
CSASPARGETQYF
>TRBJ2-3|14|TRBV10-3|many|TRBD2
TGTGCCATCAAACGGGGGGAGGACACAGATACGCAGTATTTT
CAIKRGEDTDTQYF
>TRBJ2-2|16|TRBV28|-|TRBD1
TGTGCCAGCAGTAGCCCCGCGACAGGGGGGGCCGGGGAGCTGTTTTTT
CASSSPATGGAGELFF
>TRBJ1-2|13|TRBV6-1|-|-
TGTGCCAGCAGTGAAACCGGATTCTATGGCTACACCTTC
CASSETGFYGYTF
>TRBJ1-1|16|TRBV5-6|few|-
TGTGCCAGCAGCTTGTTACAGGAGGATGAGAACACTGAAGCTTTCTTT
CASSLLQEDENTEAFF
>TRBJ2-3|14|TRBV29-1|many|-
TGCAGCGTTGACGACAGCGTCCTCACAGATACGCAGTATTTT
CSVDDSVLTDTQYF
>TRBJ2-2|14|TRBV28|-|TRBD1
TGTGCCAGCCGACCGGGACAGGACACCGGGGAGCTGTTTTTT
CASRPGQDTGELFF